This T cell receptor (beta chain) came from a study of blood T cell repertoires in COVID-19. Study details: Sources were T cells, B-cell-depleted T cells, or PBMCs; the material itself was cDNA or gDNA.

Each recovered donor of Cohort 3 presented with two negative PCRs, clearance, or symptom resolution. The CDR3 has 17 amino acids. CDR1 is SGHTS, CDR2 YDEGEE, per germline. V was clipped by 3 bases and J by 2 bases; unmatched bases: 13. Original analysis: From reference gene primer amplification, estimates of nucleated cell counts were derived. This table comes from immunoSEQ multiplex PCR, and its TCRdb copy is limited to in-frame clones, with some not included. From that table come the V and J calls and clone size; the DNA was used to work out D and trimming. The sample holds 200,000 to 300,000 clones, more than 85% seen once.

The chain carries TRBV5-8 and TRBJ1-2, with 7 bases that match TRBD1. This TCR came from a woman between 25 and 40 years old who had recovered from COVID-19. Material for sequencing was PBMCs or T cells enriched from blood (not recorded which). CDR3 DNA: TGTGCCAGCAGCTCACCGGGACAGCTGTCGCCCAACTATGGCTACACCTTC. Its protein product is CASSSPGQLSPNYGYTF.